Following are 2 T cell receptor beta chains from one sample sequenced in a study of cytomegalovirus exposure and HLA in healthy donors. 60 Vbeta and 13 Jbeta primers were used in PCR. Profiled with immunoSEQ multiplex PCR; TCRdb holds only in-frame clones, not every one. Among around 180,000 clones listed, 70% to 80% were seen once. What was sequenced was PBMCs. These receptors were collected from a woman aged 50 to 60 in good health and CMV-seronegative.

The rearrangement joins TRBV5-1 to TRBJ2-2; D perhaps matches TRBD2 (6 bases). The germline V gene encodes CDR1 SGHRS and CDR2 YFSETQ. Trimming shortened V by 3 bases and J by 5 bases, and 23 bases separated the two germline ends. The CDR3 consists of 18 residues. CDR3: CASSSPGLLKFGTGELFF. Written as DNA, the CDR3 is TGCGCCAGCAGCTCACCGGGACTCCTCAAATTTGGGACCGGGGAGCTGTTTTTT. The full variable domain, rest sourced from reference TRBV5-1 and TRBJ2-2, is KAGVTQTPRYLIKTRGQQVTLSCSPISGHRSVSWYQQTPGQGLQFLFEYFSETQRNKGNFPGRFSGRQFSNSRSEMNVSTLELGDSALYLCASSSPGLLKFGTGELFFGEGSRLTVL.

The genes are TRBV7-8 and TRBJ1-1, with D uncertain. In germline, CDR1 is SGHVS, CDR2 FQNEAQ. This CDR3 has 13 residues. V lost 6 bases and J 0 bases, leaving 8 bases between the germline ends. CDR3 in DNA: TGTGCCAGCAGGGAGGGTATGAACACTGAAGCTTTCTTT. Residues: CASREGMNTEAFF.